This T cell receptor (beta chain) was identified in a study of cytomegalovirus exposure and HLA in healthy donors. Germline loops: CDR1 LGHNA, CDR2 YSLEER. CDR3 length: 14 residues. Trimming took 3 bases from V and 1 from J, leaving 7 bases between them. The study ran its PCR with 60 Vbeta and 13 Jbeta primers. TCRdb keeps only in-frame clones here, not all; method: immunoSEQ multiplex PCR. The data contain around 130,000 clones, approximately 75% of them seen just once; the ten biggest clones take up 1.5% to 2%. Concerning this clone itself: The same CDR3 also results from other DNA sequences found in this sample.

The chain links TRBV4-3 to TRBJ1-3; D is possibly TRBD1 (6 bases). The sample was PBMCs. The TCR sequence derives from a middle-aged man in good health and CMV-seronegative. DNA of the CDR3: TGCGCCAGCAGCCAGGGGGCGTCTGGAAACACCATATATTTT. The encoded protein is CASSQGASGNTIYF.